The rows below give T cell receptor beta chains drawn from one sample of a study of blood T cell repertoires in COVID-19. Only in-frame clones appear in the TCRdb table, and some are missing; sequencing was by immunoSEQ multiplex PCR. The sample contains roughly 72,000 clones, 88% of which appear only once. The sequencing input was peripheral blood. Receptor source: a human donor in a cohort sampled during active COVID-19. CDR3s include the opening cysteine and the closing phenylalanine or tryptophan. A D gene is named only where the DNA matches it firmly. Some rows mark clone size as missing; the rest say once, few, many or name a class of expanded clone.

D gene,V gene,clone size,CDR3 length,J gene,CDR3 DNA,CDR3 protein
.,TRBV3-1/TRBV3-2,.,15,TRBJ2-7,TGTGCCAGCAGCCCGGGCCCGGGAAACTCCTACGAGCAGTACTTC,CASSPGPGNSYEQYF
.,TRBV9,.,13,TRBJ2-3,TGTGCCAGCAGCGTCCAGGGTTTCGATACGCAGTATTTT,CASSVQGFDTQYF
TRBD2,TRBV2,.,15,TRBJ2-5,TGTGCCAGCAGTTCCGGGACTAGCGGCTCGGAGACCCAGTACTTC,CASSSGTSGSETQYF
TRBD1,TRBV3-1/TRBV3-2,few,16,TRBJ1-6,TGTGCCAGCAGCCAAGGGTGGACAGGGGCTAATTCACCCCTCCACTTT,CASSQGWTGANSPLHF
TRBD1,TRBV28,.,14,TRBJ1-1,TGTGCCAGCAGTTTGATGGGACAGGGCACTGAAGCTTTCTTT,CASSLMGQGTEAFF
.,TRBV27,.,15,TRBJ1-1,TGTGCCAGCAAGGGGGGGGCCCTGAGGGGCACTGAAGCTTTCTTT,CASKGGALRGTEAFF
.,TRBV18,few,14,TRBJ1-3,TGTGCCAGCTCACCACCGACGACATCGGACACCATATATTTT,CASSPPTTSDTIYF
TRBD1,TRBV7-9,few,14,TRBJ2-7,TGTGCCAGCAGCTTAGGACAGGGATACTACGAGCAGTACTTC,CASSLGQGYYEQYF
.,TRBV18,.,16,TRBJ2-5,TGTGCCAGCTCACCAACACCCGACTTGTTCTTGGAGACCCAGTACTTC,CASSPTPDLFLETQYF
TRBD2,TRBV28,.,14,TRBJ2-5,TGTGCCAGCACCCTAGCGGGAAATCGAGAGACCCAGTACTTC,CASTLAGNRETQYF
.,TRBV14,once,16,TRBJ1-3,TGTGCCAGCAGCCAAGCTTGGGCAGTCTCTGGAAACACCATATATTTT,CASSQAWAVSGNTIYF
.,TRBV28,.,14,TRBJ1-3,TGTGCCAGCAGTTCTACAGGAACTGGAAACACCATATATTTT,CASSSTGTGNTIYF
.,TRBV28,.,12,TRBJ2-7,TGTGCCAGCAGTTTGAGTTTCTACGAGCAGTACTTC,CASSLSFYEQYF
TRBD2,TRBV7-3,.,15,TRBJ2-3,TGTGCCAGCAGCTCGGGACTAGCGGGAGCAGATACGCAGTATTTT,CASSSGLAGADTQYF
TRBD2,TRBV11-3,few,16,TRBJ2-2,TGTGCCAGCAGCATACGAGCGGGAGGGCGCACCGGGGAGCTGTTTTTT,CASSIRAGGRTGELFF
TRBD1,TRBV4-1,.,14,TRBJ1-2,TGCGCCAGCAGCCCAGGACAGGGAGTCGGTGGCTACACCTTC,CASSPGQGVGGYTF
TRBD1,TRBV24-1,.,14,TRBJ2-5,TGTGCCACCAGCGTCCCGGGACAGGGGGAGACCCAGTACTTC,CATSVPGQGETQYF
.,TRBV14,.,15,TRBJ2-7,TGTGCCAGCAGCTTACTCGGTGGGGGGACCTACGAGCAGTACTTC,CASSLLGGGTYEQYF
.,TRBV18,.,14,TRBJ1-3,TGTGCCAGCTCACCCGACATGGGTGGAAACACCATATATTTT,CASSPDMGGNTIYF
TRBD2,TRBV5-1,.,15,TRBJ2-3,TGCGCCAGCAGCCAAACTAGCGCCTACACAGATACGCAGTATTTT,CASSQTSAYTDTQYF
.,TRBV5-5,.,13,TRBJ1-5,TGTGCCAGCAGCCTTCAGCGTGATCAGCCCCAGCATTTT,CASSLQRDQPQHF
.,TRBV3-1/TRBV3-2,.,16,TRBJ2-2,TGTGCCAGCAGCCAGATAGGCAGGTTAATCACCGGGGAGCTGTTTTTT,CASSQIGRLITGELFF
TRBD1,TRBV27,.,15,TRBJ2-7,TGTGCCAGCAGTTCAGGACAGGGGGCTTTCTACGAGCAGTACTTC,CASSSGQGAFYEQYF
.,TRBV7-9,.,16,TRBJ2-7,TGTGCCAGCAGCTTAGCTGGGCCTGTGACAGGCTACGAGCAGTACTTC,CASSLAGPVTGYEQYF
.,TRBV2,.,16,TRBJ1-6,TGTGCCAGCAGTCTTGACAACGGCTCCTATAATTCACCCCTCCACTTT,CASSLDNGSYNSPLHF
.,TRBV5-6,.,15,TRBJ2-4,TGTGCCAGCAGCTTAGGACAGTTCGCCAAAAACATTCAGTACTTC,CASSLGQFAKNIQYF
.,TRBV6-5,.,12,TRBJ1-1,TGTGCCAGCAGTCAACAGGGCGCTGAAGCTTTCTTT,CASSQQGAEAFF
TRBD1,TRBV3-1/TRBV3-2,.,14,TRBJ1-4,TGTGCCAGCAGCCTCCTGACAGGGTCCGAAAAACTGTTTTTT,CASSLLTGSEKLFF
TRBD2,TRBV25-1,once,16,TRBJ2-7,TGTGCCAGCAGTGAATCAGCCGGGACTAACGGCGACGAGCAGTACTTC,CASSESAGTNGDEQYF
TRBD1,TRBV18,.,17,TRBJ1-3,TGTGCCAGCTCACCGGGACAGAGGGGGAGCCCTGGAAACACCATATATTTT,CASSPGQRGSPGNTIYF